These 16 T cell receptor beta chains came from one sample sequenced in a study of blood T cell repertoires in COVID-19. The repertoire was sequenced with immunoSEQ multiplex PCR; TCRdb's copy has only in-frame clones and lacks some. The profile shows about 200,000 clones, roughly 79% of them singletons. The sequencing input was PBMCs or T cells enriched from blood (not recorded which). These receptors were taken from a woman between 45 and 65 years old with acute COVID-19.

The chain has TRBV7-8 and TRBJ2-2, with D possibly matching TRBD2 (6 bases). Germline CDR1 SGHVS, CDR2 FQNEAQ. The V end lost 1 base, the J end lost 4 bases, and 10 bases lay between the germline ends. The CDR3 runs to 15 residues. The CDR3 DNA reads as TGTGCCAGCAGCTTAGGGGGGGTCTTCACCGGGGAGCTGTTTTTT. It is translated as CASSLGGVFTGELFF.

The V call is TRBV19, the J call TRBJ1-5; 7 bases match TRBD1. After removal of 6 bases from V and 3 bases from J, the junction contained 5 bases not matched to a gene. This CDR3 region has 14 residues. Germline values: CDR1 LNHDA, CDR2 SQIVND (reference sequence). As DNA, the CDR3 is TGTGCCAGTAGAGAGGACAGGTTCAATCAGCCCCAGCATTTT. Translating it yields CASREDRFNQPQHF.

The CDR3 is CASSQAQQGKQYF. DNA of the CDR3: TGTGCCAGCAGCCAAGCTCAACAGGGTAAGCAGTACTTC. The rearrangement links TRBV3-1 (or the pseudogene TRBV3-2) to TRBJ2-7; D may be TRBD1 (6 bases). The CDR3 is made up of 13 amino acids. V was trimmed by 1 base and J by 8 bases, leaving 12 bases between them. Germline V lookup: CDR1 LGHDT, CDR2 YNNKEL (reference sequence).

This chain joins TRBV6-5 and TRBJ1-4, with D uncertain. Per germline, CDR1 MNHEY and CDR2 SVGAGI. V dropped 5 bases and J dropped 0 bases, with 7 bases sitting between them. This CDR3 comprises 14 residues. The DNA for the CDR3 is TGTGCCAGCAGTCAGACTACAACTAATGAAAAACTGTTTTTT. Translating it yields CASSQTTTNEKLFF.

This chain connects TRBV7-2 to TRBJ1-5, with D uncertain. The CDR3 extends over 14 amino acids. The V and J ends lost 1 base and 5 bases respectively, with 9 bases between them. Germline-derived CDR1 and CDR2 are SGHTA and FQGNSA. The CDR3 bases are TGTGCCAGCAGCTTAGAATTGGGCGATCAGCCCCAGCATTTT. Protein product: CASSLELGDQPQHF.

The chain couples TRBV15 to TRBJ2-7; 8 bases fit TRBD2. V was clipped by 4 bases and J by 5 bases; unmatched bases: 7. CDR1 is LNHNV and CDR2 is YYDKDF in the germline V gene (reference sequence). The CDR3 has 14 amino acids. The CDR3 sequence: CATSIRGGSNEQYF. Here the CDR3 DNA reads TGTGCCACCAGCATTCGGGGGGGCTCTAACGAGCAGTACTTC.

A word on this clone: Other DNA variants within this sample encode the same CDR3. This CDR3 is CASSEQGGTGELFF. CDR3 coding DNA: TGTGCCAGCAGTGAACAGGGGGGAACCGGGGAGCTGTTTTTT. The chain is built from TRBV6-1 and TRBJ2-2; a possible D gene is TRBD1 (7 bases). The CDR3 length is 14 residues. Germline V gives CDR1 MNHNS, CDR2 SASEGT. Trimming left V 2 bases short and J 5 bases short, with 9 bases between.

The V call is TRBV7-2, the J call TRBJ1-5, with D possibly being TRBD1 (6 bases). From germline, CDR1 is SGHTA and CDR2 FQGNSA. With 5 bases removed from V and 6 bases from J, the gap between germline ends came to 11 bases. The CDR3 consists of 13 residues. The CDR3, as DNA: TGTGCCAGCAGCACGGACAGAACTCAGCCCCAGCATTTT. The encoded protein is CASSTDRTQPQHF. The full variable domain, completed using reference TRBV7-2 and TRBJ1-5, is GAGVSQSPSNKVTEKGKDVELRCDPISGHTALYWYRQSLGQGLEFLIYFQGNSAPDKSGLPSDRFSAERTGGSVSTLTIQRTQQEDSAVYLCASSTDRTQPQHFGDGTRLSIL.

This clone came up once. The chain joins TRBV18 to TRBJ1-6; D uncertain. V lost 8 bases, J lost 10 bases, and 15 bases lay in between. The CDR3 contains 13 residues. CDR1 and CDR2 (germline): KGHSH, LQKENI. The CDR3 DNA follows: TGTGCCAGCCTCCTAGCGTCCGGATCACCCCTCCACTTT. This codes for CASLLASGSPLHF.

The CDR3 DNA follows: TGTGCCAGCAGTTTTCCCGGGACAGGGGTAGAAAAACTGTTTTTT. Amino acid sequence: CASSFPGTGVEKLFF. V usage is TRBV27 and J usage is TRBJ1-4; 10 bases align to TRBD1. CDR3 length equals 15 residues. Germline CDR1 is MNHEY and CDR2 is SMNVEV (reference sequence). Germline trimming cut 3 bases from V and 8 bases from J; bases unmatched to any gene: 6.

This clone was picked up one time. CDR3 in amino acids: CASTGEGGYTF. The CDR3 region has the DNA TGTGCCAGCACAGGGGAAGGTGGCTACACCTTC. The V and J genes are TRBV2 and TRBJ1-2; TRBD1 might be the D (6 bases). Germline V gene data show CDR1 as SNHLY and CDR2 as FYNNEI. V gave up 7 bases and J gave up 7 bases, with 10 bases separating them. The CDR3 length is 11 residues.

The CDR3 spells CASSLLQGSGTEAFF. CDR3 bases: TGTGCCAGCAGCTTACTTCAGGGAAGTGGGACTGAAGCTTTCTTT. The chain has TRBV11-1 and TRBJ1-1; a weak D match, TRBD1 (5 bases). Between the trimmed V and J ends, which lost 2 bases and 5 bases, there was a span of 15 bases. CDR1 is SGHAT, CDR2 FQDESV, per germline (reference sequence). This CDR3 is built from 15 residues.

V and J are TRBV11-3 and TRBJ2-1; D remains unclear. CDR1 SGHNT and CDR2 YENEEA come from the germline V gene. The CDR3 covers 13 residues. V was clipped by 2 bases and J by 7 bases, with 9 bases between them. Here the CDR3 reads CASSLTAENEQFF. CDR3 DNA sequence: TGTGCCAGCAGCTTAACGGCGGAGAATGAGCAGTTCTTC.

This clone was found a few times. The V gene is TRBV6-2 or TRBV6-3, the J gene TRBJ2-7; D is possibly TRBD2 (5 bases). The ends were cut back, 4 bases at V and 4 bases at J, with 17 bases in the middle. This CDR3 is built from 15 residues. The germline V gene has CDR1 MNHEY and CDR2 SVGEGT. CDR3 loop: CASSSPWTGKYEQYF. The CDR3 DNA reads TGTGCCAGCAGTTCCCCTTGGACGGGAAAGTACGAGCAGTACTTC.

This clone was counted a few times. The rearrangement uses TRBV5-1 and TRBJ1-1, with 8 bases fitting TRBD1. From germline, CDR1 is SGHRS and CDR2 YFSETQ. CDR3 length: 15 amino acids. Trimming removed 0 bases from V and 1 base from J; junction bases left unmatched: 2. The DNA for the CDR3 is TGCGCCAGCAGCTTGGGCCAGGGGGCGAACACTGAAGCTTTCTTT. Translation gives CASSLGQGANTEAFF.

V and J are TRBV27 and TRBJ2-3; D remains ambiguous. Germline CDR1 and CDR2: MNHEY and SMNVEV (reference sequence). V was cut by 3 bases and J by 5 bases, with 9 bases left in between. This CDR3 is 13 amino acids long. The CDR3 spells CASSFLYQDTQYF. CDR3 DNA sequence: TGTGCCAGCAGTTTTCTATATCAAGATACGCAGTATTTT.